What follows is one T cell receptor beta chain and its context. The sample is drawn from a study of blood T cell repertoires in COVID-19. Study-level information: Both acute and convalescent COVID-19 samples were obtained from the United States, Italy and Spain. T cells, B-cell-depleted T cells, or PBMCs supplied cDNA or gDNA.

TCRdb's copy holds only in-frame clones and misses some; the assay was immunoSEQ multiplex PCR. The sample consists of more than 200,000 clones, about 80% of them appearing once. The specimen sequenced was peripheral blood. This sequence originates from a woman aged 40-49 years with active or convalescent COVID-19.

The CDR3 DNA follows: TGTGCCAGCAGCTTATTATCTAGCGGGATAACCGGGGAGCTGTTTTTT. It specifies CASSLLSSGITGELFF. The chain links TRBV11-2 to TRBJ2-2; the match to TRBD2 covers 9 bases. Germline CDR1 reads SGHAT; CDR2 reads FQNNGV. Germline trimming cut 2 bases from V and 5 bases from J; bases unmatched to any gene: 6. The CDR3 has 16 amino acids.